This TCR beta chain appears in the sequencing data of a study of a mutant IDH1 vaccine in newly diagnosed glioma. Across the study: Patients previously underwent radiotherapy, temozolomide, or both, and most underwent both. The study's findings and limits: In around 93% of patients, immune responses induced by the vaccine occurred. Pseudoprogression showed no apparent link to changes in top peripheral T cell clonotypes.

Notes on this clone: Its target is unknown.

This CDR3 is 16 amino acids long. Germline-derived CDR1 and CDR2 are SGHVS and FQNEAQ. V lost 6 bases and J 3 bases, leaving 17 bases between the germline ends. Here immunoSEQ multiplex PCR was the method, and the copy in TCRdb shows in-frame clones only, minus some. Among 20,000 or so clones listed, approximately 86% were seen once. Time point here: baseline, week 1 (first vaccination visit). The sample's treatment: pre-vaccination baseline after standard-of-care therapy. New astrocytomas of WHO grade 3 or 4 that were IDH1-mutant and ATRX-lost were found in the donors. This specimen was PBMCs, taken from a glioma patient treated with radiotherapy, temozolomide or both. The clonotype was recovered from a man aged 40-49 years with glioma. This chain joins TRBV7-8 and TRBJ2-2, with a possible D match to TRBD2 (5 bases). CDR3 nucleotide sequence: TGTGCCAGCAGTCAAAATCCCCGAGCGGACACCGGGGAGCTGTTTTTT. Its protein is CASSQNPRADTGELFF.